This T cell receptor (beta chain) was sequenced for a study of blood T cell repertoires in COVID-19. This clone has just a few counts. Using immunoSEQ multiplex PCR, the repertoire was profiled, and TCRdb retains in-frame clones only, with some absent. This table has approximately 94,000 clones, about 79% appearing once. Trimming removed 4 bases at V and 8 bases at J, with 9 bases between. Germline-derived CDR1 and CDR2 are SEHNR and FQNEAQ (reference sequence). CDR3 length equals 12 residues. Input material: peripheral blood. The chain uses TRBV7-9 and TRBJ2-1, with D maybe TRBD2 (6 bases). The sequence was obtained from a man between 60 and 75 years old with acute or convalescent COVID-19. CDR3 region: CASSWRGYEQFF. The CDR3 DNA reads TGTGCCAGCAGCTGGAGGGGTTATGAGCAGTTCTTC.